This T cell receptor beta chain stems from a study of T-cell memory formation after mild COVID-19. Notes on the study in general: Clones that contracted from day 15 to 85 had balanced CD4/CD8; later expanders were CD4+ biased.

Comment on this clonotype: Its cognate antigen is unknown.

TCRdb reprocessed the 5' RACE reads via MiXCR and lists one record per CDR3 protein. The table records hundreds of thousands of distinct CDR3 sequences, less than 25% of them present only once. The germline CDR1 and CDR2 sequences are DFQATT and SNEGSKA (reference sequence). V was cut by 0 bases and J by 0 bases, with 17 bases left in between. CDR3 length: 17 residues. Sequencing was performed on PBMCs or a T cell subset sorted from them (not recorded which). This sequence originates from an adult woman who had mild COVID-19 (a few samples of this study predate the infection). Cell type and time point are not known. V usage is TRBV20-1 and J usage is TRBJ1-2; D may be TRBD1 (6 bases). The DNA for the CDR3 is TGCAGTGCTAGAGACCTCGGCGCGAGGGGGTCTAACTATGGCTACACCTTC. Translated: CSARDLGARGSNYGYTF.